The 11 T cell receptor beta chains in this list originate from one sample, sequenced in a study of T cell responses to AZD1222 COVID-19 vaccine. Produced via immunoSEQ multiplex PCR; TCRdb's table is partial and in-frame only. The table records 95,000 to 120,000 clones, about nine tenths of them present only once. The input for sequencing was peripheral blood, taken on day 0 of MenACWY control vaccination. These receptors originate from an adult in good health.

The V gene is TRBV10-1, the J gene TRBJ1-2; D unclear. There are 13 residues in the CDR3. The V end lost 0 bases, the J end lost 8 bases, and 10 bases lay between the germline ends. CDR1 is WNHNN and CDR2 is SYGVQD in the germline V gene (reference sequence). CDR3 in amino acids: CASSESLVLGYTF. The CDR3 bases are TGCGCCAGCAGTGAGTCCCTGGTACTCGGCTACACCTTC.

This CDR3 is CSVEVGTDTQYF. CDR3 nucleotide sequence: TGCAGCGTTGAAGTGGGCACAGATACGCAGTATTTT. The chain couples TRBV29-1 to TRBJ2-3, with unresolved D. The germline V and J ends were trimmed by 1 base and 1 base, with 3 bases remaining between them. The CDR3 sequence is 12 residues long. The germline CDR1 and CDR2 sequences are SQVTM and ANQGSEA.

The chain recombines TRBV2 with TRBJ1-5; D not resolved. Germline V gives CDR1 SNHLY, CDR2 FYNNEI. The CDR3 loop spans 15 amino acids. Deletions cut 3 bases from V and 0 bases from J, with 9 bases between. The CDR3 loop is CASSDQSISNQPQHF. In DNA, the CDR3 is TGTGCCAGCAGTGATCAGTCCATTAGCAATCAGCCCCAGCATTTT. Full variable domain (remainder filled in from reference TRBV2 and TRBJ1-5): EPEVTQTPSHQVTQMGQEVILRCVPISNHLYFYWYRQILGQKVEFLVSFYNNEISEKSEIFDDQFSVERPDGSNFTLKIRSTKLEDSAMYFCASSDQSISNQPQHFGDGTRLSIL.

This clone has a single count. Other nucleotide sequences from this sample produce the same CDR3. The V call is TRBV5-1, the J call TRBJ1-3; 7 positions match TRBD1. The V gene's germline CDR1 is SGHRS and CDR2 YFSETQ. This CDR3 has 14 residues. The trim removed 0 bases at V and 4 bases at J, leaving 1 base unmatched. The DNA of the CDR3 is TGCGCCAGCAGCTTGGGGGACAGCGGAAACACCATATATTTT. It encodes CASSLGDSGNTIYF.

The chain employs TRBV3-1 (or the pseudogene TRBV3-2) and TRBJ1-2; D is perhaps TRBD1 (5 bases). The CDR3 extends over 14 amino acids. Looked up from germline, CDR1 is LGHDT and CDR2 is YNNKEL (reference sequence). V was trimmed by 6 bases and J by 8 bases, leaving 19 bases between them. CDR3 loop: CASRLSGTGMGYTF. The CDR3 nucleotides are TGTGCCAGCAGGCTCTCCGGGACGGGAATGGGCTACACCTTC.

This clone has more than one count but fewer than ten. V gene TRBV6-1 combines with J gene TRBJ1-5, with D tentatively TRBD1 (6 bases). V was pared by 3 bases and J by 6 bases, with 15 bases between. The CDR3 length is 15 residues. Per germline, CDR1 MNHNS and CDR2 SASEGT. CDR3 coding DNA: TGTGCCAGCAGTGAGAGGGGAGAAGGGGGTCAGCCCCAGCATTTT. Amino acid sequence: CASSERGEGGQPQHF.

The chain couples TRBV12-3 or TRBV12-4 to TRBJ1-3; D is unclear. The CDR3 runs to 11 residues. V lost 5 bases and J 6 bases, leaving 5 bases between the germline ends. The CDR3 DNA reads TGTGCCAGCAGTCTCGTAAACACCATATATTTT. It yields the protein CASSLVNTIYF.

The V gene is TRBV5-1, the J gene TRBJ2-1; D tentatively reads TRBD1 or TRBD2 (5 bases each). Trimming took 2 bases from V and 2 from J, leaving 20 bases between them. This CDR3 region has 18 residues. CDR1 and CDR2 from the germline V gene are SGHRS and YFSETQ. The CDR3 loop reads CASSLMSGSAGTYNEQFF. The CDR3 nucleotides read TGCGCCAGCAGCTTAATGTCGGGGTCGGCAGGGACCTACAATGAGCAGTTCTTC.

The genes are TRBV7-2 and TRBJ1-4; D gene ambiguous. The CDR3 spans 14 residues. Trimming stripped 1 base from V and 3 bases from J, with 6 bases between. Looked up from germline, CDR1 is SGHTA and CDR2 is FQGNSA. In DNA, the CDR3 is TGTGCCAGCAGCTTAGACGGCGCTAATGAAAAACTGTTTTTT. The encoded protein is CASSLDGANEKLFF.

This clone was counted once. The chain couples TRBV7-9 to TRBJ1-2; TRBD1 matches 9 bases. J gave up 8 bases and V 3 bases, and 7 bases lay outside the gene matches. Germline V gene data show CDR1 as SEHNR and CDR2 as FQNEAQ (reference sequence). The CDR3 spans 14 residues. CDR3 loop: CASSLSGQGSGYTF. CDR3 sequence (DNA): TGTGCCAGCAGCTTGAGCGGACAGGGGAGCGGCTACACCTTC.

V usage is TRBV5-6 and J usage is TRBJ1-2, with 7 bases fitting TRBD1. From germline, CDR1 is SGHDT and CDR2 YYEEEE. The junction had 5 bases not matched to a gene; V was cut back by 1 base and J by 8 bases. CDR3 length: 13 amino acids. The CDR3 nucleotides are TGTGCCAGCAGCTTGACAGGGGAGGAGGGCTACACCTTC. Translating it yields CASSLTGEEGYTF.